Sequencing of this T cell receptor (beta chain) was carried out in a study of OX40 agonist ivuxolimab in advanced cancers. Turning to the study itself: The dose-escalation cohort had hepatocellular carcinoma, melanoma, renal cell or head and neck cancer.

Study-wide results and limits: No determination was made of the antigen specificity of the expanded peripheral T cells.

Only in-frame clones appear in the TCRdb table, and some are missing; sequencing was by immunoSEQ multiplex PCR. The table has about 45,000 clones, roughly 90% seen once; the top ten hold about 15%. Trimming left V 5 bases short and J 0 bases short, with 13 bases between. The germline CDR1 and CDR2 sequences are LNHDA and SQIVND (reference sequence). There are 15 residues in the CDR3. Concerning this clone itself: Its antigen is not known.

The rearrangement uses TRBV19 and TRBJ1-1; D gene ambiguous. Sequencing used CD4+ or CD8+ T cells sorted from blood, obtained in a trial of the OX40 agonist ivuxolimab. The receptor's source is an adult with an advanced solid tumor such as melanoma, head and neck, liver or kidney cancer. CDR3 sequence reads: CASSPDSNLNTEAFF. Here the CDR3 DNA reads TGTGCCAGTAGTCCTGACTCTAATTTGAACACTGAAGCTTTCTTT. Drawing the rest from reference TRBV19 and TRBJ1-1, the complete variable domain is DGGITQSPKYLFRKEGQNVTLSCEQNLNHDAMYWYRQDPGQGLRLIYYSQIVNDFQKGDIAEGYSVSREKKESFPLTVTSAQKNPTAFYLCASSPDSNLNTEAFFGQGTRLTVV.